This T cell receptor beta chain was found in a study of blood T cell repertoires in COVID-19. The overall study: COVID-19 samples from acute and convalescent phases originated in the United States, Italy and Spain. Nucleic acid was either cDNA or gDNA, and it came from T cells, B-cell-depleted T cells, or PBMCs.

Remarks on this clone: Other DNA sequences in this specimen translate into the identical CDR3.

Deletions cut 3 bases from V and 6 bases from J, with 9 bases between. CDR1 is ENHRY, CDR2 SYGVKD, per germline. CDR3 length: 13 amino acids. Two consecutive negative NP/OP PCR tests, clearance, or resolved symptoms defined Cohort 3 recovery. Original handling: Reference gene primer amplification in the assay estimated nucleated cell counts. Clones were sequenced by immunoSEQ multiplex PCR, and TCRdb holds only the in-frame ones, with some missing. The V and J calls and the clone size are those of that table, but D and trimming were determined from the DNA. The table records hundreds of thousands of clones, roughly 90% of them present only once.

The specimen was PBMCs or T cells enriched from blood (not recorded which). The chain carries TRBV10-3 and TRBJ1-5; a possible D gene is TRBD1 (5 bases). The TCR comes from a woman in her thirties or forties who had recovered from COVID-19. CDR3 in DNA: TGTGCCATCAGTGAAGGGGATGGTCAGCCCCAGCATTTT. It is translated as CAISEGDGQPQHF.